Below are 20 T cell receptor beta chains sequenced from a single sample in a study of CD8+ T cells in alopecia areata. Sequencing templates came from extracted RNA that was reverse transcribed into cDNA. The data were produced by immunoSEQ multiplex PCR, yet TCRdb's version contains in-frame clones alone and is incomplete. Of about 180,000 clones in the sample, less than 75% were seen once. Documented treatment: oral pan-JAK inhibitor, 5-10 mg twice daily. Source: CD4+ T cells sorted from blood, taken at approximately week 60, from a patient treated with tofacitinib. These receptors were taken from a human donor with alopecia areata.

The V and J genes are TRBV29-1 and TRBJ2-5; 13 nucleotides match TRBD2. This CDR3 is 14 amino acids long. V was pared by 2 bases and J by 5 bases, with 2 bases of the junction left unmatched. Germline CDR1 SQVTM, CDR2 ANQGSEA. The DNA of the CDR3 is TGCAGCGTTGAAACTAGCGGGGGGGTCGAGACCCAGTACTTC. Residues: CSVETSGGVETQYF. Supplemented by reference TRBV29-1 and TRBJ2-5, the full variable domain reads SAVISQKPSRDICQRGTSLTIQCQVDSQVTMMFWYRQQPGQSLTLIATANQGSEATYESGFVIDKFPISRPNLTFSTLTVSNMSPEDSSIYLCSVETSGGVETQYFGPGTRLLVL.

There are a few counts of this clone. The CDR3 coding sequence is TGTGCCAGTAGTGTGGGGGGCCCGTCCTACGAGCAGTACTTC. Translated: CASSVGGPSYEQYF. The chain combines TRBV19 with TRBJ2-7; D tentatively reads TRBD1 or TRBD2 (6 bases each). The CDR3 is made up of 14 amino acids. Germline CDR1 and CDR2: LNHDA and SQIVND (reference sequence). V shed 5 bases and J shed 1 base, with 12 bases lying between them.

The rearrangement uses TRBV6-5 and TRBJ1-1; the D is unclear. The CDR3 has 13 amino acids. Trimming stripped 1 base from V and 1 base from J, with 4 bases between. CDR1 and CDR2 from the germline V gene are MNHEY and SVGAGI. CDR3 DNA sequence: TGTGCCAGCAGTTACTGGAAGAACACTGAAGCTTTCTTT. Protein sequence: CASSYWKNTEAFF.

V gene TRBV2 combines with J gene TRBJ2-2, with 9 bases that match TRBD1. Germline V gene lookup returns CDR1 SNHLY and CDR2 FYNNEI. CDR3 length: 15 amino acids. J gave up 5 bases and V 6 bases, and 7 bases lay outside the gene matches. The DNA for the CDR3 is TGTGCCAGCAGGGTCCGGGACAGGGTAACCGGGGAGCTGTTTTTT. Translating it yields CASRVRDRVTGELFF.

This chain links TRBV6-6 with TRBJ1-2; 7 bases line up with TRBD1. Germline V gives CDR1 MNHNY, CDR2 SVGAGI (reference sequence). The CDR3 sequence is 13 residues long. V shed 5 bases, J shed 2 bases, and the junction held 2 bases outside the gene matches. As DNA, the CDR3 is TGTGCCAGCAGTGACAGGGAAAACTATGGCTACACCTTC. Residues: CASSDRENYGYTF.

This clone was detected once. The same CDR3 arises from other DNA sequences in this sample as well. V gene TRBV30 combines with J gene TRBJ1-5, with no clear D. Germline loops: CDR1 GTSNPN, CDR2 SVGIG (reference sequence). The CDR3 is 13 residues long. V was cut by 1 base and J by 0 bases, with 4 bases left in between. The CDR3 is CAWSEDSNQPQHF. The CDR3 DNA sequence: TGTGCCTGGAGTGAAGATAGCAATCAGCCCCAGCATTTT. The variable domain in full, completed from reference TRBV30 and TRBJ1-5, reads SQTIHQWPATLVQPVGSPLSLECTVEGTSNPNLYWYRQAAGRGLQLLFYSVGIGQISSEVPQNLSASRPQDRQFILSSKKLLLSDSGFYLCAWSEDSNQPQHFGDGTRLSIL.

This chain uses TRBV21-1 with TRBJ1-1. TRBV21-1 is a known pseudogene. This CDR3 contains 13 residues. The CDR3 protein is CASSTPPYTEAFF. The CDR3 bases are TGTGCCAGCAGCACCCCACCTTACACTGAAGCTTTCTTT.

The CDR3, as DNA: TGTGCCTGCCAACAGGGAGACTATGGCTACACCTTC. This codes for CACQQGDYGYTF. V usage is TRBV30 and J usage is TRBJ1-2; possible D gene TRBD1, 6 bases. Germline-derived CDR1 and CDR2 are GTSNPN and SVGIG (reference sequence). This CDR3 has 12 residues. Trimming pared 6 bases from V and 3 bases from J, leaving 11 bases between.

For this clone: This specimen includes other DNA sequences encoding the same CDR3. The rearrangement joins TRBV30 to TRBJ2-7, with 9 bases fitting TRBD2. Germline-derived CDR1 and CDR2 are GTSNPN and SVGIG (reference sequence). The CDR3 totals 14 residues. J gave up 3 bases and V 2 bases, and 5 bases lay outside the gene matches. CDR3 bases: TGTGCCTGGAGTCCGGCGGGAGGGGGCTACGAGCAGTACTTC. Its translation is CAWSPAGGGYEQYF.

This clone has just one count. The rearrangement uses TRBV7-3 and TRBJ2-2; a possible D gene is TRBD1 (6 bases). Trimming pared 8 bases from V and 5 bases from J, leaving 15 bases between. CDR3 length: 14 residues. The germline V gene has CDR1 SGHTA and CDR2 FQGTGA. The CDR3 spells CASYVEGVTGELFF. The CDR3 DNA follows: TGTGCCAGCTATGTAGAGGGGGTTACCGGGGAGCTGTTTTTT.

The rearrangement joins TRBV30 to TRBJ1-1; 11 bases agree with TRBD1. Trimming cost V 5 bases and J 5 bases; bases outside gene matches: 1. The CDR3 extends over 12 amino acids. Germline CDR1 reads GTSNPN; CDR2 reads SVGIG (reference sequence). CDR3 loop: CAWGQGATEAFF. In DNA, the CDR3 is TGTGCCTGGGGACAGGGGGCAACTGAAGCTTTCTTT.

The table lists this clone with a few counts. This CDR3 reads CASSPPRLGQETQYF. In DNA form, the CDR3 reads TGTGCCAGCAGTCCCCCAAGACTAGGTCAAGAGACCCAGTACTTC. V usage is TRBV25-1 and J usage is TRBJ2-5; TRBD2 might be the D (6 bases). Trimming removed 5 bases from V and 2 bases from J, with 15 bases in between. Germline CDR1 reads MGHDK; CDR2 reads SYGVNS. The CDR3 length is 15 residues.

The chain couples TRBV2 to TRBJ1-6; no definite D call. Between the trimmed V and J ends, which lost 4 bases and 10 bases, there was a span of 11 bases. Germline V gives CDR1 SNHLY, CDR2 FYNNEI. The CDR3 sequence is 13 residues long. CDR3 amino acids: CASSVRRGSPLHF. The DNA for the CDR3 is TGTGCCAGCAGTGTTCGCCGGGGATCACCCCTCCACTTT.

This clone was picked up one time. This chain connects TRBV5-1 to TRBJ2-7; TRBD1 matches 7 bases. The germline CDR1 and CDR2 sequences are SGHRS and YFSETQ. The J segment lost 4 bases and the V segment lost 3 bases, leaving 4 bases of the junction unmatched. The CDR3 has 13 amino acids. CDR3 in amino acids: CASSSTGIYEQYF. Written as DNA, the CDR3 is TGCGCCAGCAGCTCGACAGGGATATACGAGCAGTACTTC. Together with reference TRBV5-1 and TRBJ2-7, the CDR3 gives the full variable domain: KAGVTQTPRYLIKTRGQQVTLSCSPISGHRSVSWYQQTPGQGLQFLFEYFSETQRNKGNFPGRFSGRQFSNSRSEMNVSTLELGDSALYLCASSSTGIYEQYFGPGTRLTVT.

The chain recombines TRBV9 with TRBJ1-2, with 10 bases fitting TRBD1. Trimming at V came to 4 bases and at J to 8 bases, leaving 11 bases not matched to a gene. Looked up from germline, CDR1 is SGDLS and CDR2 is YYNGEE. This CDR3 is built from 15 residues. DNA for the CDR3: TGTGCCAGCAGCTCCGGGACAGGGGACCGCTGGGGCTACACCTTC. Translation: CASSSGTGDRWGYTF.

The rearrangement links TRBV5-1 to TRBJ2-7, with 9 bases aligning to TRBD2. The CDR3 covers 14 residues. V lost 4 bases, J lost 5 bases, and 7 bases stayed unmatched. CDR1 SGHRS and CDR2 YFSETQ come from the germline V gene. CDR3 region: CASSRGLALDEQYF. The CDR3 DNA follows: TGCGCCAGCAGCAGGGGACTAGCTCTCGACGAGCAGTACTTC.

The V call is TRBV30, the J call TRBJ1-2; D is undetermined. CDR3 length equals 13 residues. Between the trimmed V and J ends, which lost 4 bases and 8 bases, there was a span of 17 bases. CDR1 is GTSNPN and CDR2 is SVGIG in the germline V gene (reference sequence). Here the CDR3 reads CAWNEVRLAGYTF. CDR3 DNA sequence: TGTGCCTGGAATGAGGTGCGGTTGGCCGGCTACACCTTC. Looking up the rest from reference TRBV30 and TRBJ1-2 gives the full variable domain: SQTIHQWPATLVQPVGSPLSLECTVEGTSNPNLYWYRQAAGRGLQLLFYSVGIGQISSEVPQNLSASRPQDRQFILSSKKLLLSDSGFYLCAWNEVRLAGYTFGSGTRLTVV.

In this sample, this clone turned up a few times. J is TRBJ1-1 and V is TRBV30; D gene ambiguous. Germline V gene data show CDR1 as GTSNPN and CDR2 as SVGIG (reference sequence). V lost 2 bases and J 1 base, leaving 17 bases between the germline ends. CDR3 length equals 16 residues. CDR3 nucleotide sequence: TGTGCCTGGAGTTACTTCGGTACCGCGGGGAACACTGAAGCTTTCTTT. This encodes CAWSYFGTAGNTEAFF.

This clone was detected a few times. In DNA form, the CDR3 reads TGCAGCGTTGATCTAGGCACAGACCAAGAGACCCAGTACTTC. It is translated as CSVDLGTDQETQYF. J is TRBJ2-5 and V is TRBV29-1, with no clear D. The CDR3 is made up of 14 amino acids. Trimming removed 3 bases at V and 0 bases at J, with 11 bases between. Germline CDR1 and CDR2: SQVTM and ANQGSEA. The full variable domain, completed using reference TRBV29-1 and TRBJ2-5, is SAVISQKPSRDICQRGTSLTIQCQVDSQVTMMFWYRQQPGQSLTLIATANQGSEATYESGFVIDKFPISRPNLTFSTLTVSNMSPEDSSIYLCSVDLGTDQETQYFGPGTRLLVL.

The chain's CDR3 is CASSLWAGSGGPKNIQYF. As DNA, the CDR3 is TGTGCCAGCAGTCTTTGGGCCGGTAGCGGGGGCCCAAAAAACATTCAGTACTTC. The chain recombines TRBV27 with TRBJ2-4; 9 nucleotides agree with TRBD2. This CDR3 is built from 18 residues. CDR1 and CDR2 (germline): MNHEY, SMNVEV (reference sequence). Germline trimming cut 5 bases from V and 4 bases from J; bases unmatched to any gene: 15.